Reported below is one TCR beta chain. Its specificity is unknown. TCRdb re-called the RT-PCR reads through MiXCR, storing one row per CDR3 protein. This table has about 540,000 distinct CDR3 sequences, around 15% appearing once. This entry belongs to a study of response to subunit inactivated influenza vaccine. Notes on the study in general: Researchers suggested that each seasonal influenza vaccination recruits few new T cells.

The CDR3 is 15 amino acids. Germline CDR1 is LNHDA and CDR2 is SQIVND (reference sequence). With 10 bases removed from V and 3 bases from J, the gap between germline ends came to 16 bases. The rearrangement uses TRBV19 and TRBJ2-6, with a tentative D call TRBD2 (5 bases). The TCR originated in a man in his forties or fifties who received an inactivated influenza vaccine. This specimen consisted of PBMCs from blood, obtained 11 to 12 days after vaccination. CDR3: CATTSGGFGANVLTF. DNA of the CDR3: TGTGCCACTACCTCCGGAGGCTTTGGGGCCAACGTCCTGACTTTC.